A selection of T cell receptor beta chains follows, all from one sample in a study of shared clonotypes between healthy human individuals. Method: immunoSEQ multiplex PCR; TCRdb's copy keeps in-frame clones and lacks some. The table lists 2 million to 3 million clones, more than 80% of them singletons, with over 0.12% in the top ten. Sequencing was done on a sample of naive CD4+ T cells sorted from blood. These receptors all come from a man younger than 30 in good health. Both conserved end residues are trimmed from each CDR3.

CDR3aa	j_gene	v_gene
ASSSSGRTVEQY	TRBJ2-7	TRBV6-6
ASSLVREAYYGYT	TRBJ1-2	TRBV7-2
ASSRTGGSYEQY	TRBJ2-7	TRBV6-5
ASSLRQYTMGTEAF	TRBJ1-1	TRBV5-1
ASSPVSLPGGNEQF	TRBJ2-1	TRBV18
ATSDSLGANYGYT	TRBJ1-2	TRBV15
ASSLAGGRSETQY	TRBJ2-5	TRBV5-1
ASSQETGTEAF	TRBJ1-1	TRBV4-3
AWSPDRGLGNSPLH	TRBJ1-6	TRBV30
ASSWQGGTEAF	TRBJ1-1	TRBV7-9
ASSWAFQETQY	TRBJ2-5	TRBV19
SAGQYEQY	TRBJ2-7	TRBV20-1
AWGGQLDEKLF	TRBJ1-4	TRBV30
ASSPPGRVDTQY	TRBJ2-3	TRBV6-6
AWRTGAQPQH	TRBJ1-5	TRBV30
AWSRRGGTNEKLF	TRBJ1-4	TRBV30
ASSSRTSGGAVTQY	TRBJ2-3	TRBV9
ASSENQGANVLT	TRBJ2-6	TRBV6-4
ASSGAGGTEAF	TRBJ1-1	TRBV2
ASSEVGKSSGNTIY	TRBJ1-3	TRBV6-1
ASSPQATSGSYEQY	TRBJ2-7	TRBV18
ASSQGNYGYT	TRBJ1-2	TRBV14
ASSGIGKQEAF	TRBJ1-1	TRBV2
ASSLSAGEGTQY	TRBJ2-5	TRBV7-9
AWTNPGLAGPTDTQY	TRBJ2-3	TRBV30
ASSAGLAGSYNEQF	TRBJ2-1	TRBV9
ASSSTGTGAGYT	TRBJ1-2	TRBV6-5
ASSLDWTVTNEKLF	TRBJ1-4	TRBV5-1
ASSTNRVPGYGYT	TRBJ1-2	TRBV19
ASSLSAGAPTGELF	TRBJ2-2	TRBV5-4
ASSETSTGELF	TRBJ2-2	TRBV2
ASSLETGTAYEQY	TRBJ2-7	TRBV5-1
ASSMFQGAMNTEAF	TRBJ1-1	TRBV19
ASSPWGKATNEKLF	TRBJ1-4	TRBV28
ARGAGHTDTQY	TRBJ2-3	TRBV30
ASSPPGGRVYEQY	TRBJ2-7	TRBV2
ASTVGGTVNTEAF	TRBJ1-1	TRBV19
ASSLEGFYGYT	TRBJ1-2	TRBV7-6
ASSEVVAGDLDTQY	TRBJ2-3	TRBV6-1
ASSEGGLNTGELF	TRBJ2-2	TRBV2
ASSSPGTARL	TRBJ1-1	TRBV5-1